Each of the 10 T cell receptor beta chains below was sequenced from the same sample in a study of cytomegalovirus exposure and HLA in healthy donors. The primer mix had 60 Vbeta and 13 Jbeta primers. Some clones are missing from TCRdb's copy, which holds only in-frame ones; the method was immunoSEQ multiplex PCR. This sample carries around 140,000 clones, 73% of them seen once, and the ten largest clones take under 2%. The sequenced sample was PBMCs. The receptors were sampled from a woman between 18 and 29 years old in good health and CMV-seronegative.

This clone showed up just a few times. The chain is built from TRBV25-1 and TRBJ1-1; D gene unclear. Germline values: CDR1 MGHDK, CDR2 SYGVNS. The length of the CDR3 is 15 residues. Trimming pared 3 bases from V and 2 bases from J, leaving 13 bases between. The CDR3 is CASSDSRTGNTEAFF. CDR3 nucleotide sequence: TGTGCCAGCAGTGATTCCCGCACCGGTAACACTGAAGCTTTCTTT.

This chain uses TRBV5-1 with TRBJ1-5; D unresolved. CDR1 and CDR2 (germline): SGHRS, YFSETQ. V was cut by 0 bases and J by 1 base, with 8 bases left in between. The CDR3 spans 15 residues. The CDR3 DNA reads TGCGCCAGCAGCTTGGACGACATGAGCAATCAGCCCCAGCATTTT. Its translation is CASSLDDMSNQPQHF. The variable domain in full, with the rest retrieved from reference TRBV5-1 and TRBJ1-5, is KAGVTQTPRYLIKTRGQQVTLSCSPISGHRSVSWYQQTPGQGLQFLFEYFSETQRNKGNFPGRFSGRQFSNSRSEMNVSTLELGDSALYLCASSLDDMSNQPQHFGDGTRLSIL.

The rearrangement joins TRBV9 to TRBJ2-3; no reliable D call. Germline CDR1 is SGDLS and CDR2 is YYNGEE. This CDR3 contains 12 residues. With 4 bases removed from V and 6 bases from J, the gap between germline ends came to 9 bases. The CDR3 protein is CASSPSMDTQYF. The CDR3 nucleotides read TGTGCCAGCAGCCCCAGTATGGATACGCAGTATTTT.

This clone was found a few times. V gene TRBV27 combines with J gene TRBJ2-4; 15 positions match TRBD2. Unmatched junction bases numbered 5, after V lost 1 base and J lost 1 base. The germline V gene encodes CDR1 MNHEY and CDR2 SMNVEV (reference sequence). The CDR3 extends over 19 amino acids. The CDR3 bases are TGTGCCAGCAGTTTATTCTGGACTAGCGGGGGGGCTGCCAAAAACATTCAGTACTTC. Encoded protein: CASSLFWTSGGAAKNIQYF.

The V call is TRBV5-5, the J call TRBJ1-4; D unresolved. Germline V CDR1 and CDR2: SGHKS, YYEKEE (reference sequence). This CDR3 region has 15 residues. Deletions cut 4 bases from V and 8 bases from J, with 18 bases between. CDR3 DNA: TGTGCCAGCAGCCCCGGAGAGCCCGAGGTCGAAAAACTGTTTTTT. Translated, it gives CASSPGEPEVEKLFF. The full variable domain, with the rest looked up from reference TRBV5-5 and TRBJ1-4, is DAGVTQSPTHLIKTRGQQVTLRCSPISGHKSVSWYQQVLGQGPQFIFQYYEKEERGRGNFPDRFSARQFPNYSSELNVNALLLGDSALYLCASSPGEPEVEKLFFGSGTQLSVL.

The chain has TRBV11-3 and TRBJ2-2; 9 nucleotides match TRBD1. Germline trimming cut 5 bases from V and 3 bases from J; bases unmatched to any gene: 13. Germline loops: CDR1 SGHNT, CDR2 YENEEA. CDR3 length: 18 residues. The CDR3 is CASSKPGQGFIDTGELFF. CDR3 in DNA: TGTGCCAGCAGCAAACCGGGACAGGGCTTCATTGACACCGGGGAGCTGTTTTTT.

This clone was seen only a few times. The CDR3 reads CASSRGGGNEQFF. Here the CDR3 DNA reads TGTGCCAGCAGCCGCGGGGGCGGCAATGAGCAGTTCTTC. The V and J genes are TRBV7-3 and TRBJ2-1; weak D call: TRBD2 (7 bases). Germline lookup yields CDR1 SGHTA and CDR2 FQGTGA. V was clipped by 5 bases and J by 6 bases, with 11 bases between them. The CDR3 consists of 13 residues.

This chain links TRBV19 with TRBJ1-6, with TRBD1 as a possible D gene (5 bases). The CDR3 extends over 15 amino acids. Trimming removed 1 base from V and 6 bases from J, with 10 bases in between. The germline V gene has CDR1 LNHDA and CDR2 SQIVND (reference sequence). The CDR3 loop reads CASSIGRQLNSPLHF. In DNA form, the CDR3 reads TGTGCCAGTAGTATAGGACGACAGCTTAATTCACCCCTCCACTTT.

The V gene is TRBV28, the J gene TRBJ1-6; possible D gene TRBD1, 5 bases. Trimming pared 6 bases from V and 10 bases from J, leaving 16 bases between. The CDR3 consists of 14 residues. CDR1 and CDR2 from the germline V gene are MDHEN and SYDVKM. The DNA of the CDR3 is TGTGCCAGCAGCCCGGACAACCTTTGGTCACCCCTCCACTTT. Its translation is CASSPDNLWSPLHF.

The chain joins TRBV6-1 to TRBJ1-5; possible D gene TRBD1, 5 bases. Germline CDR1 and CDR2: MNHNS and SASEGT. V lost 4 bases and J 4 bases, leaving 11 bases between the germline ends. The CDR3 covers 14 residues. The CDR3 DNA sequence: TGTGCCAGCAGTGTCAAGGGGCGAAATCAGCCCCAGCATTTT. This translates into CASSVKGRNQPQHF.